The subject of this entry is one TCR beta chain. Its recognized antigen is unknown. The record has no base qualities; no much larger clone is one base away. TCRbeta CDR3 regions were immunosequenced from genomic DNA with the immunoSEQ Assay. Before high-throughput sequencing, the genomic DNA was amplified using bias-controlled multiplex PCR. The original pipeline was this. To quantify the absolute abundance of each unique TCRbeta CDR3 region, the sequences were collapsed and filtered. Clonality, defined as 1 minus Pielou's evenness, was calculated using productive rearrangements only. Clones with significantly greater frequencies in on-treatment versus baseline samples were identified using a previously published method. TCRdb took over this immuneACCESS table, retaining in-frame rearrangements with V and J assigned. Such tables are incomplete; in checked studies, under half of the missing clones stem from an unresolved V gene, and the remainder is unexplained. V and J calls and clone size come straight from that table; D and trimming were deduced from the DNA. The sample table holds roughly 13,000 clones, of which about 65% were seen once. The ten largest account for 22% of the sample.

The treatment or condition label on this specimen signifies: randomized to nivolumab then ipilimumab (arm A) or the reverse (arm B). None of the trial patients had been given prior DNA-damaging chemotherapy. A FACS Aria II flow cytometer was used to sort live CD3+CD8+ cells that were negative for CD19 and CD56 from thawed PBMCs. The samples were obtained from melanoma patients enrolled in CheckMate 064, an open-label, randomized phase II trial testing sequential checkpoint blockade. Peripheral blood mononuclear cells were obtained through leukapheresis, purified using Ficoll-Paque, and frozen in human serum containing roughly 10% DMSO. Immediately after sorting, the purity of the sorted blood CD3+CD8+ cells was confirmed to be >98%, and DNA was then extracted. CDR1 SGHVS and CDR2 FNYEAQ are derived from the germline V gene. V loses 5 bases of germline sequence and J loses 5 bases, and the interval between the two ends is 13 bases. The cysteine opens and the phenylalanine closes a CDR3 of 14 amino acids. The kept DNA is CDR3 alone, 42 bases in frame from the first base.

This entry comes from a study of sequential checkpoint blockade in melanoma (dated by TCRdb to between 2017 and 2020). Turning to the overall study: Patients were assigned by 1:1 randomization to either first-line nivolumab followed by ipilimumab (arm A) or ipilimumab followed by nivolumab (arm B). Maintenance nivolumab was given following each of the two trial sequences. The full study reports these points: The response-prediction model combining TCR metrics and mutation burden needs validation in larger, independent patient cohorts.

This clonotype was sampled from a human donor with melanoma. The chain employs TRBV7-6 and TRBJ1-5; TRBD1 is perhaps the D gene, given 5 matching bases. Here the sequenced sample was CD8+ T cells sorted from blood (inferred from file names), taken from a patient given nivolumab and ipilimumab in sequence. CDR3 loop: CASSPGGGYQPQHF. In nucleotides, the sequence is TGTGCCAGCAGCCCCGGCGGGGGGTATCAGCCCCAGCATTTT.